The source of this T cell receptor (beta chain) is a study of regulatory T cells in long-lasting Graves disease. General study findings and limits: With approximately 2,500 shared public clonotypes, persistent patients exceeded new patients, who shared about a thousand.

iRepertoire HTBI primers and Arm-PCR of CDR3 regions built TCR beta libraries. TCRdb independently ran MiXCR on the multiplex PCR reads; one entry per CDR3 protein. The sample lists some 340,000 distinct CDR3 sequences; 20% to 25% were seen once. This clonotype appeared many times. Its antigen is as yet unknown. The CDR3 runs 13 residues. Deletions cut 7 bases from V and 1 base from J, with 10 bases between. The germline CDR1 and CDR2 sequences are SNHLY and FYNNEI. As for time point: persistent/refractory GD, antithyroid drugs over 5 years with positive TRAb. The TCR library used RNA extracted from PBMCs.

The sample consisted of peripheral blood mononuclear cells (PBMCs), taken when the disease was refractory, from a patient treated with antithyroid drugs. This chain joins TRBV2 and TRBJ1-1; D unclear. The TCR comes from a woman aged 40 to 49 with Graves disease. The CDR3 sequence: CASNVRQNTEAFF. DNA for the CDR3: TGTGCCAGCAATGTTCGACAGAACACTGAAGCTTTCTTT. Filled out from reference TRBV2 and TRBJ1-1, the complete variable domain reads EPEVTQTPSHQVTQMGQEVILRCVPISNHLYFYWYRQILGQKVEFLVSFYNNEISEKSEIFDDQFSVERPDGSNFTLKIRSTKLEDSAMYFCASNVRQNTEAFFGQGTRLTVV.